These T cell receptor beta chains were read from a single sample in a study of blood T cell repertoires in COVID-19. The protocol was immunoSEQ multiplex PCR, while the TCRdb copy is restricted to in-frame clones and leaves out a portion. The table records roughly 230,000 clones, around 81% of them present only once. The sequencing input was peripheral blood. The receptor set was obtained from a man over 45 with active or convalescent COVID-19. Both conserved end residues are part of each CDR3. The D gene is left open where the match is weak. Rows may omit the clone size; those that give it use once, few, many or a size class.

DNA	CDR3	J	V	size	D
TGTGCCAACGGACAGGGGGCCTACACCGGGGAGCTGTTTTTT	CANGQGAYTGELFF	TRBJ2-2	TRBV2	-	TRBD1
TGTGCCAGCAGCCCAGCCGGGACAGCCTATAGCAATCAGCCCCAGCATTTT	CASSPAGTAYSNQPQHF	TRBJ1-5	TRBV7-2	-	TRBD1
TGTGCCAGCGCAGTGAGGAGCCAAGAGACCCAGTACTTC	CASAVRSQETQYF	TRBJ2-5	TRBV7-9	once	-
TGCGCCAGCAGCCTTAGGACTAGCGGGTACCAAGAGACCCAGTACTTC	CASSLRTSGYQETQYF	TRBJ2-5	TRBV5-1	-	TRBD2
TGCGCCAGCAGCCTACTCGGGGGGGCCTACAATGAGCAGTTCTTC	CASSLLGGAYNEQFF	TRBJ2-1	TRBV4-3	-	TRBD2
TGTGCCAGCAGCCAACCCACAGACACGGTCCGACGGCCGCCTGGCACAGATACGCAGTATTTT	CASSQPTDTVRRPPGTDTQYF	TRBJ2-3	TRBV3-1/TRBV3-2	-	-
TGCGCCAGCAGCAACACTGGGACACCAACCTACGAGCAGTACTTC	CASSNTGTPTYEQYF	TRBJ2-7	TRBV5-1	-	-
TGCGCCAGCAGCTTAGACATAGCGGGGGCGAGGGAGACCCAGTACTTC	CASSLDIAGARETQYF	TRBJ2-5	TRBV5-1	once	TRBD2
TGTGCCAGCAGCCGCGGGGGTAACACAGATACGCAGTATTTT	CASSRGGNTDTQYF	TRBJ2-3	TRBV11-2	-	TRBD2
TGTGCCAGCAGCCCCGAGACCGAGGCGGGACAGCCCCAGCATTTT	CASSPETEAGQPQHF	TRBJ1-5	TRBV7-9	-	-
TGTGCCAGCAGCCTATATGCGGGGGCCTTAAGCACTGAAGCTTTCTTT	CASSLYAGALSTEAFF	TRBJ1-1	TRBV27	-	-
TGTGCCACCAGTGATTTCAAGGGGGGGAATGAGCAGTTCTTC	CATSDFKGGNEQFF	TRBJ2-1	TRBV24-1	-	-
TGTGCCATCAGTGCCGCAGAACACAATGAGCAGTTCTTC	CAISAAEHNEQFF	TRBJ2-1	TRBV10-3	few	-
TGTGCCACCAGCAGAGATCAGGGTCCAGGGGTAGGCTCACCCCTCCACTTT	CATSRDQGPGVGSPLHF	TRBJ1-6	TRBV15	-	-
TGTGCCAGCAGCTTAGGAGTCGGGGGGACTGAAGCTTTCTTT	CASSLGVGGTEAFF	TRBJ1-1	TRBV7-8	-	-
TGCGCCAGCAGCGCCCGACTTGGGGGGTCCCCCGGGAATGGCTACACCTTC	CASSARLGGSPGNGYTF	TRBJ1-2	TRBV5-1	-	-
TGTGCCAGCAGCCTTGGGAGTAATTCACCCCTCCACTTT	CASSLGSNSPLHF	TRBJ1-6	TRBV7-2	-	-
TGTGCCAGCAGTTCCCTGGACCAACAGGGGCCGAAGGATACGCAGTATTTT	CASSSLDQQGPKDTQYF	TRBJ2-3	TRBV28	-	TRBD1
TGTGCCAGCAGTGATACCGGGGGGCTGTTTGCTAACTATGGCTACACCTTC	CASSDTGGLFANYGYTF	TRBJ1-2	TRBV2	many	-
TGTGCCAGCAGCATCCGGACTAGCGGGGTCACAGATACGCAGTATTTT	CASSIRTSGVTDTQYF	TRBJ2-3	TRBV5-4	-	TRBD2
TGTGCCAGCAGCCATAAAACAGGGGTTAGCGAGCAGTACTTC	CASSHKTGVSEQYF	TRBJ2-7	TRBV3-1/TRBV3-2	-	TRBD1
TGTGCCACCAGATGGGAGGAAGGAGAAAAACTGTTTTTT	CATRWEEGEKLFF	TRBJ1-4	TRBV10-3	-	-
TGTGCCAGCAGCCGTAGCCCCAGCTCCTACGAGCAGTACTTC	CASSRSPSSYEQYF	TRBJ2-7	TRBV11-2	-	-
TGCGCCAGCAGGGAAGGGGAAGATAATTCACCCCTCCACTTT	CASREGEDNSPLHF	TRBJ1-6	TRBV5-1	-	-
TGCGCCAGCAGCACCGGGACAGGGGCCTACAATGAGCAGTTCTTC	CASSTGTGAYNEQFF	TRBJ2-1	TRBV5-1	-	TRBD1
TGTGCCAGCAGTGAACAGGGGGACACAGATACGCAGTATTTT	CASSEQGDTDTQYF	TRBJ2-3	TRBV6-1	-	TRBD1
TGTGCCAGCAGCTACAGAGATCAGCCCCAGCATTTT	CASSYRDQPQHF	TRBJ1-5	TRBV12-3/TRBV12-4	few	-
TGTGCCAGTAGCCAACGGGGAGGCAGGAACACTGAAGCTTTCTTT	CASSQRGGRNTEAFF	TRBJ1-1	TRBV19	-	-
TGTGCCAGTAGTATGTCGGAGGGGTACAATGAGCAGTTCTTC	CASSMSEGYNEQFF	TRBJ2-1	TRBV19	many	-
TGTGCCAGCAGTTTCATGCGGCATTCCTACAATGAGCAGTTCTTC	CASSFMRHSYNEQFF	TRBJ2-1	TRBV6-2/TRBV6-3	-	-
TGCGCCACCCGAGGAGGGAACACTGAAGCTTTCTTT	CATRGGNTEAFF	TRBJ1-1	TRBV4-1	-	-
TGCGCCAGCAGCTTTAACGGACAGAGAGGCTCCTATGGCTACACCTTC	CASSFNGQRGSYGYTF	TRBJ1-2	TRBV5-1	-	-
TGTGCCAGTAGTATAAGGGACAGGTACACCGGGGAGCTGTTTTTT	CASSIRDRYTGELFF	TRBJ2-2	TRBV19	-	TRBD1
TGTGCCACCAGTGATTCCGGCCGCGGGGACAATCAGCCCCAGCATTTT	CATSDSGRGDNQPQHF	TRBJ1-5	TRBV24-1	-	-
TGTGCCAGCAGTTTGGGAGGCAGCTCTGGAAACACCATATATTTT	CASSLGGSSGNTIYF	TRBJ1-3	TRBV11-3	-	-
TGTGCCAGCAGCACCGGACTAGCGGGGGGGGCAGATACGCAGTATTTT	CASSTGLAGGADTQYF	TRBJ2-3	TRBV7-2	once	TRBD2
TGTGCCGCGGGGACAGGGGAGAACACCGGGGAGCTGTTTTTT	CAAGTGENTGELFF	TRBJ2-2	TRBV7-7	-	TRBD1
TGTGCCAGCAGTGACCCCCGACAGGGATATAGCAATCAGCCCCAGCATTTT	CASSDPRQGYSNQPQHF	TRBJ1-5	TRBV6-1	few	TRBD1
TGTGCCAGCAGTGAACGGCTACATCACGGGGAAAAACTGTTTTTT	CASSERLHHGEKLFF	TRBJ1-4	TRBV25-1	-	-
TGTGCCATCAGTCCAGGACAGGGGGTGAACACTGAAGCTTTCTTT	CAISPGQGVNTEAFF	TRBJ1-1	TRBV10-3	few	TRBD1
TGTGCCAGCAGTTACGCTCTGACAGGATGGCAGTTCTTC	CASSYALTGWQFF	TRBJ2-1	TRBV6-2/TRBV6-3	-	-
TGCGCCAGCAGCCAAAGGACAGGGGGACCAAATTCACCCCTCCACTTT	CASSQRTGGPNSPLHF	TRBJ1-6	TRBV4-1	-	TRBD1
TGTGCCAGCAGTTTCACCGGGACTCTGAACGAGCAGTACTTC	CASSFTGTLNEQYF	TRBJ2-7	TRBV28	-	-
TGTGCCAGCTCCCCATTGGACAGGAACCCCTGGGAGCAGTACTTC	CASSPLDRNPWEQYF	TRBJ2-7	TRBV18	-	TRBD1
TGTGCCAGCAGCGAGGGGACAGGGGGCTATGAGCAGTTCTTC	CASSEGTGGYEQFF	TRBJ2-1	TRBV9	-	TRBD1
TGCGCCAGCAGCTTGGCCATGAGCGCTACCCAGTACTTC	CASSLAMSATQYF	TRBJ2-5	TRBV5-1	-	-
TGCGCCAGCAGCCAAACGACAGGGGGCAATCAGCCCCAGCATTTT	CASSQTTGGNQPQHF	TRBJ1-5	TRBV5-1	-	TRBD1